The 32 T cell receptor beta chains listed next were all sequenced from one sample in a study of blood T cell repertoires in COVID-19. Only in-frame clones appear in the TCRdb table, and some are missing; sequencing was by immunoSEQ multiplex PCR. The sample consists of under 150,000 clones, approximately 81% of them appearing once. The sample taken for sequencing was peripheral blood. The receptors derive from a human donor in a cohort sampled during active COVID-19.

The V call is TRBV18, the J call TRBJ2-3, with TRBD1 matching 7 bases. There are 14 residues in the CDR3. Germline loops: CDR1 KGHSH, CDR2 LQKENI. Trimming at V came to 5 bases and at J to 2 bases, leaving 4 bases not matched to a gene. CDR3 region: CASSDRANTDTQYF. Written as DNA, the CDR3 is TGTGCCAGCTCAGACAGGGCAAACACAGATACGCAGTATTTT.

This rearrangement joins TRBV19 to TRBJ1-4; D is perhaps TRBD1 (5 bases). Between the trimmed V and J ends, which lost 1 base and 8 bases, there was a span of 11 bases. The CDR3 has 14 amino acids. The germline gives CDR1 LNHDA, CDR2 SQIVND (reference sequence). DNA of the CDR3: TGTGCCAGTAGTATAGCGGACAACGGGGAAAAACTGTTTTTT. Translating it yields CASSIADNGEKLFF.

The chain combines TRBV2 with TRBJ2-3, with 7 bases identical to TRBD2. CDR3 length: 15 residues. J was trimmed by 0 bases and V by 6 bases; bases with no gene match: 6. Germline V lookup: CDR1 SNHLY, CDR2 FYNNEI. For the CDR3, the DNA is TGTGCCAGCAGGGGTGGGACTATCAGCACAGATACGCAGTATTTT. This codes for CASRGGTISTDTQYF.

This chain uses TRBV4-1 with TRBJ2-4; 13 bases agree with TRBD2. Germline CDR1 reads MGHRA; CDR2 reads YSYEKL. Germline trimming cut 3 bases from V and 9 bases from J; bases unmatched to any gene: 8. The length of the CDR3 is 16 residues. The CDR3 coding sequence is TGCGCCAGCAGCCACCCAAGCGGACTAGCGGGGGCCATTCAGTACTTC. Translating it yields CASSHPSGLAGAIQYF.

This chain connects TRBV11-2 to TRBJ2-7; D is perhaps TRBD1 (5 bases). V was shortened by 1 base and J by 2 bases, with 9 bases between the two germline ends. Germline assignment: CDR1 SGHAT and CDR2 FQNNGV. CDR3 length equals 14 residues. For the CDR3, the DNA is TGTGCCAGCAGCTTAGCACAGGCCCCCTACGAGCAGTACTTC. It yields the protein CASSLAQAPYEQYF.

The chain has TRBV5-1 and TRBJ2-2; unclear D gene. Trimming removed 2 bases from V and 1 base from J, with 9 bases in between. CDR3 length: 15 residues. The V gene's germline CDR1 is SGHRS and CDR2 YFSETQ. The CDR3 DNA sequence: TGCGCCAGCAGCTTTGACACCATGAACACCGGGGAGCTGTTTTTT. This translates into CASSFDTMNTGELFF. The full variable domain, completed using reference TRBV5-1 and TRBJ2-2, is KAGVTQTPRYLIKTRGQQVTLSCSPISGHRSVSWYQQTPGQGLQFLFEYFSETQRNKGNFPGRFSGRQFSNSRSEMNVSTLELGDSALYLCASSFDTMNTGELFFGEGSRLTVL.

This clone is a singleton in its sample. This rearrangement joins TRBV28 to TRBJ2-7, with a possible D match to TRBD2 (5 bases). CDR1 and CDR2 from the germline V gene are MDHEN and SYDVKM. This CDR3 is 12 amino acids long. V lost 8 bases and J 6 bases, leaving 14 bases between the germline ends. The CDR3 DNA reads as TGTGCCAGCGCTCTGGGGAGCCTCGAGCAGTACTTC. Translated: CASALGSLEQYF.

This clone was counted a few times. The chain links TRBV6-5 to TRBJ1-6, with TRBD1 matching 8 bases. J was trimmed by 2 bases and V by 7 bases; bases with no gene match: 4. CDR1 MNHEY and CDR2 SVGAGI come from the germline V gene. CDR3 length equals 15 residues. The CDR3 loop is CASTEQGAYNSPLHF. CDR3 coding DNA: TGTGCCAGCACCGAACAGGGGGCCTATAATTCACCCCTCCACTTT.

This rearrangement joins TRBV30 to TRBJ2-7, with D unresolved. Per germline, CDR1 GTSNPN and CDR2 SVGIG (reference sequence). V lost 2 bases, J lost 2 bases, and 13 bases lay in between. This CDR3 has 14 amino acids. This CDR3 is CAWSKALYTYEQYF. In nucleotides, the CDR3 is TGTGCCTGGAGTAAAGCACTTTATACCTACGAGCAGTACTTC.

The genes are TRBV6-5 and TRBJ2-2, with TRBD1 matching over 9 bases. V lost 1 base and J lost 6; bases outside the gene matches: 3. The CDR3 length is 15 residues. CDR1 MNHEY and CDR2 SVGAGI come from the germline V gene. The CDR3 loop is CASSYWGQGAGELFF. In DNA form, the CDR3 reads TGTGCCAGCAGTTACTGGGGACAGGGCGCCGGGGAGCTGTTTTTT.

The chain is built from TRBV7-2 and TRBJ1-2; D is possibly TRBD1 (6 bases). The CDR3 covers 12 residues. V was clipped by 4 bases and J by 4 bases, with 7 bases between them. Germline assignment: CDR1 SGHTA and CDR2 FQGNSA. The CDR3 coding sequence is TGTGCCAGCAGCTCGACAGGCTATGGCTACACCTTC. Translating it yields CASSSTGYGYTF. The full variable domain, in which reference TRBV7-2 and TRBJ1-2 provide the parts outside the CDR3, is GAGVSQSPSNKVTEKGKDVELRCDPISGHTALYWYRQSLGQGLEFLIYFQGNSAPDKSGLPSDRFSAERTGGSVSTLTIQRTQQEDSAVYLCASSSTGYGYTFGSGTRLTVV.

The chain carries TRBV20-1 and TRBJ2-7; TRBD2 is a possible D gene (5 bases). V was trimmed by 3 bases and J by 3 bases, leaving 12 bases between them. The CDR3 contains 13 residues. In germline, CDR1 is DFQATT, CDR2 SNEGSKA (reference sequence). The CDR3: CSASNTGGYEQYF. The CDR3 DNA follows: TGCAGTGCTAGTAATACCGGAGGCTACGAGCAGTACTTC.

The chain couples TRBV5-4 to TRBJ1-4; maybe TRBD1 (5 bases). V lost 0 bases to trimming and J lost 6 bases, with 12 bases between them. This CDR3 region has 15 residues. Germline V gives CDR1 SGHNT, CDR2 YYREEE (reference sequence). CDR3 nucleotide sequence: TGTGCCAGCAGCTTGGCTGCAGGGATAGATGAAAAACTGTTTTTT. Translation: CASSLAAGIDEKLFF.

The chain has TRBV6-6 and TRBJ1-1; TRBD1 aligns across 8 bases. Per germline, CDR1 MNHNY and CDR2 SVGAGI (reference sequence). Germline trimming cut 6 bases from V and 5 bases from J; bases unmatched to any gene: 8. The CDR3 has 14 residues. The CDR3 DNA is TGTGCCAGCAGGGGGGGACAGGCGGGGACTGAAGCTTTCTTT. It codes for CASRGGQAGTEAFF.

V usage is TRBV6-5 and J usage is TRBJ2-7; TRBD1 matches 7 bases. The CDR3 consists of 13 residues. The germline gives CDR1 MNHEY, CDR2 SVGAGI. The V and J ends lost 8 bases and 3 bases, in that order; junction bases with no gene match: 7. The CDR3 coding sequence is TGTGCCAGCCAGACAGGGATTTACTACGAGCAGTACTTC. This encodes CASQTGIYYEQYF.

V gene TRBV15 combines with J gene TRBJ1-2; 9 bases are shared with TRBD1. The J segment lost 7 bases and the V segment lost 4 bases, leaving 10 bases of the junction unmatched. Germline V gives CDR1 LNHNV, CDR2 YYDKDF (reference sequence). The CDR3 covers 15 residues. In DNA, the CDR3 is TGTGCCACCAGCAAAATAACAGGGGGCTCAGGTGGCTACACCTTC. Protein product: CATSKITGGSGGYTF.

This sequence joins TRBV6-6 and TRBJ1-5; 7 bases match TRBD1. Losses at the gene ends were 7 bases for V and 4 bases for J; bases not matched to a gene: 10. Germline loops: CDR1 MNHNY, CDR2 SVGAGI (reference sequence). This CDR3 has 15 residues. Here the CDR3 reads CASNPNQGGNQPQHF. In nucleotides, the CDR3 is TGTGCCAGCAATCCTAATCAGGGGGGAAATCAGCCCCAGCATTTT.

J is TRBJ2-1 and V is TRBV7-2; D might be TRBD1 (5 bases). The CDR3 spans 17 residues. V was clipped by 0 bases and J by 4 bases, with 16 bases between them. Germline-derived CDR1 and CDR2 are SGHTA and FQGNSA. The DNA of the CDR3 is TGTGCCAGCAGCTTAGCGGGCCCTCTTACAGGATACAATGAGCAGTTCTTC. It specifies CASSLAGPLTGYNEQFF.

The CDR3 DNA reads as TGTGCCAGCAGGGGTCAGGTGAACACTGAAGCTTTCTTT. Its protein product is CASRGQVNTEAFF. The chain is built from TRBV12-3 or TRBV12-4 and TRBJ1-1; D unclear. The CDR3 has 13 amino acids. The V and J ends lost 6 bases and 0 bases respectively, with 8 bases between them.

The genes are TRBV6-6 and TRBJ1-6; D may be TRBD1 (6 bases). The germline CDR1 and CDR2 sequences are MNHNY and SVGAGI (reference sequence). This CDR3 has 11 residues. Trimming left V 5 bases short and J 11 bases short, with 7 bases between. CDR3 DNA sequence: TGTGCCAGCAGTAAGGGGGCACCCCTCCACTTT. Translation gives CASSKGAPLHF.

The rearrangement joins TRBV29-1 to TRBJ1-2, with 11 bases that match TRBD1. The V segment lost 6 bases and the J segment 3 bases; nucleotides outside the gene matches: 0. The CDR3 extends over 12 amino acids. Germline-derived CDR1 and CDR2 are SQVTM and ANQGSEA. CDR3 in amino acids: CSVGQGDYGYTF. For the CDR3, the DNA is TGCAGCGTGGGACAGGGGGACTATGGCTACACCTTC.

A single count supports this clone. The chain has TRBV6-5 and TRBJ1-1; D gene uncertain. This CDR3 has 15 residues. Trimming took 5 bases from V and 8 from J, leaving 21 bases between them. Germline V gives CDR1 MNHEY, CDR2 SVGAGI. DNA for the CDR3: TGTGCCAGCAGTCCCACCCCATTCAGGCACCGAGAAGCTTTCTTT. It encodes CASSPTPFRHREAFF.

The chain is built from TRBV18 and TRBJ2-7; possibly TRBD2 for D (6 bases). Deletions cut 2 bases from V and 2 bases from J, with 10 bases between. The CDR3 is made up of 14 amino acids. CDR1 and CDR2 from the germline V gene are KGHSH and LQKENI. Here the CDR3 reads CASSPFGGTYEQYF. In DNA, the CDR3 is TGTGCCAGCTCACCATTTGGGGGGACCTACGAGCAGTACTTC.

This chain connects TRBV2 to TRBJ2-1; D possibly corresponds to TRBD1 (6 bases). The ends were cut back, 4 bases at V and 5 bases at J, with 9 bases in the middle. CDR1 is SNHLY and CDR2 is FYNNEI in the germline V gene. CDR3 length: 13 amino acids. The DNA of the CDR3 is TGTGCCAGCAGTGTGGGGGCCAACAATGAGCAGTTCTTC. It encodes CASSVGANNEQFF.

The chain combines TRBV7-2 with TRBJ2-3; D may be TRBD1 (6 bases). Germline loops: CDR1 SGHTA, CDR2 FQGNSA. Trimming stripped 6 bases from V and 2 bases from J, with 15 bases between. The CDR3 has 15 amino acids. CDR3 in DNA: TGTGCCAGCAGTCCGACAGGCCAGGTCACAGATACGCAGTATTTT. Its protein product is CASSPTGQVTDTQYF.

CDR3 nucleotides: TGTGCCAGCAGCCCCTCCGGGGATAACTATGGCTACACCTTC. It is translated as CASSPSGDNYGYTF. The genes are TRBV7-6 and TRBJ1-2; D gene uncertain. This CDR3 has 14 residues. Germline V gene sequence: CDR1 SGHVS, CDR2 FNYEAQ. Trimming left V 5 bases short and J 1 base short, with 11 bases between.

This clone was observed a single time. The V call is TRBV5-6, the J call TRBJ1-2; D might be TRBD1 (5 bases). With 1 base removed from V and 4 bases from J, the gap between germline ends came to 8 bases. In germline, CDR1 is SGHDT, CDR2 YYEEEE. The length of the CDR3 is 13 residues. The chain's CDR3 is CASSLWQGYGYTF. CDR3 DNA: TGTGCCAGCAGCTTGTGGCAGGGCTATGGCTACACCTTC.

This clone was seen only a few times. The rearrangement joins TRBV6-2 or TRBV6-3 to TRBJ1-1; weak D call: TRBD1 (5 bases). CDR1 MNHEY and CDR2 SVGEGT come from the germline V gene. This CDR3 has 13 amino acids. Trimming took 6 bases from V and 3 from J, leaving 11 bases between them. The CDR3 DNA follows: TGTGCCAGCAGCTGGGGACTGTACACTGAAGCTTTCTTT. It encodes CASSWGLYTEAFF.

V gene TRBV7-2 combines with J gene TRBJ1-3; D not certain. The V end lost 2 bases, the J end lost 0 bases, and 8 bases lay between the germline ends. CDR1 is SGHTA and CDR2 is FQGNSA in the germline V gene. The CDR3 contains 15 residues. CDR3 coding DNA: TGTGCCAGCAGCTTATCTCCCGGCTCTGGAAACACCATATATTTT. The encoded protein is CASSLSPGSGNTIYF.

The chain employs TRBV14 and TRBJ2-1, with 9 nucleotides matching TRBD1. The CDR3 is made up of 14 amino acids. The germline CDR1 and CDR2 sequences are SGHDN and FVKESK. The J segment lost 7 bases and the V segment lost 4 bases, leaving 5 bases of the junction unmatched. The CDR3 region is CASSLPGTGNEQFF. The CDR3 DNA is TGTGCCAGCAGCCTCCCCGGGACAGGGAATGAGCAGTTCTTC.

A note on this clone: One end of the junction is discordant with germline, which a read error may explain. The chain is built from TRBV19 and TRBJ1-6; 8 bases are a match to TRBD1. The CDR3 has 15 residues. Germline V lookup: CDR1 LNHDA, CDR2 SQIVND (reference sequence). CDR3 sequence: CASSETGDYDSPLHF. The CDR3 DNA is TGTGCCAGTAGTGAGACAGGGGACTATGATTCACCCCTCCACTTT.

The chain recombines TRBV6-2 or TRBV6-3 with TRBJ1-5, with D possibly being TRBD1 (5 bases). CDR3 length: 14 amino acids. Germline V gives CDR1 MNHEY, CDR2 SVGEGT. V was trimmed by 6 bases and J by 2 bases, leaving 11 bases between them. CDR3 nucleotides: TGTGCCAGCAGCCCCACAGGTGGCAATCAGCCCCAGCATTTT. It is translated as CASSPTGGNQPQHF.